The clone carrying this T cell receptor (beta chain) appeared many times. Antigen unknown. CDR1 and CDR2 (germline): PRHDT, FYEKMQ (reference sequence). The CDR3 is made up of 13 amino acids. V lost 0 bases, J lost 8 bases, and 10 bases lay in between. Amplification of TCR beta CDR3 regions was performed using RNA transcripts as template. First-round RT-PCR targeting the TCR CDR3 was performed with the HTBI primer set. TCRdb reanalysed the multiplex PCR reads using MiXCR and keeps one entry per CDR3 protein. This sample has hundreds of thousands of distinct CDR3 sequences; over 12% occur once, and the top ten carry approximately 13%. The record originates from a study of T cells in Graves' hyperthyroidism and ophthalmopathy. About the study: Peripheral blood was secured at the point of initial diagnosis, before any treatment.

Uncontrolled infection, other autoimmune disease, pregnancy or lactation disqualified patients from enrolment. Study results and limitations: A model using 13 V-J features told ophthalmopathy apart from stable hyperthyroidism.

The chain joins TRBV13 to TRBJ1-2; D is unclear. Input material: blood. This receptor was obtained from a young man with Graves' ophthalmopathy. CDR3 in DNA: TGTGCCAGCAGCTTAGGGCTGCCGGCGGGCTACACCTTC. Residues: CASSLGLPAGYTF.